In its sample, the clone carrying this TCR beta chain was seen a few times. MiXCR was run by TCRdb on the RACE reads, yielding one entry per CDR3 protein. The sample contains some 190,000 distinct CDR3 sequences, about 20% of which appear only once. Time point in this sample: patch test 1, 2 weeks after DPC sensitization. Treatment of the sample: therapeutic diphenylcyclopropenone sensitization with weekly scalp DPC. CDR3 length equals 15 residues. Germline loops: CDR1 GTSNPN, CDR2 SVGIG (reference sequence). V lost 3 bases to trimming and J lost 2 bases, with 11 bases between them. This record comes from a study of human T cells and chemical hapten exposure.

The receptor was derived from a woman in her forties or fifties with alopecia areata. Some clones in this sample may be carry-over from other donors' samples. Material: whole blood, obtained in connection with sensitization to the hapten diphenylcyclopropenone (DPC). The chain is built from TRBV30 and TRBJ2-6; possibly TRBD1 for D (6 bases). In nucleotides, the CDR3 is TGTGCCTGGAGACTGGGGGCAGCTGGGGCCAACGTCCTGACTTTC. Protein: CAWRLGAAGANVLTF.